Below, 3 T cell receptor beta chains from the same sample are listed, as sequenced in a study of Graves' ophthalmopathy and Graves' hyperthyroidism. Amplification from RNA transcripts yielded the TCR beta CDR3 regions. RT-PCR was first run with HTBI primers, then multiplex PCR in a second round. Using its own MiXCR run on the multiplex PCR reads, TCRdb lists one record per CDR3 protein. Among around 670,000 distinct CDR3 sequences, approximately 40% were seen once, and the ten largest hold around 40%. Material for sequencing was peripheral blood. These receptors were taken from an adult man with Graves' ophthalmopathy.

This clonotype was detected only a few times. This chain joins TRBV7-2 and TRBJ2-5; tentatively, D is TRBD1 or TRBD2 (5 bases each). The CDR3 covers 15 residues. Deletions cut 1 base from V and 5 bases from J, with 14 bases between. CDR1 is SGHTA, CDR2 FQGNSA, per germline. The CDR3 protein is CASSLDGLEGETQYF. In DNA, the CDR3 is TGTGCCAGCAGCTTAGACGGGCTCGAGGGGGAGACCCAGTACTTC.

The rearrangement uses TRBV29-1 and TRBJ1-4; TRBD1 matches 9 bases. With 4 bases clipped from V and 7 bases from J, the junction kept 7 bases outside the gene matches. CDR1 is SQVTM and CDR2 is ANQGSEA in the germline V gene. The CDR3 has 14 amino acids. CDR3 residues: CSVGGQGTIEKLFF. The DNA of the CDR3 is TGCAGCGTTGGCGGACAGGGGACGATTGAAAAACTGTTTTTT.

This chain's CDR3 is CASSLVDRESGGYTF. The CDR3 coding sequence is TGTGCCAGCAGCTTGGTGGACAGGGAATCCGGTGGCTACACCTTC. The chain combines TRBV5-8 with TRBJ1-2; 8 bases are a match to TRBD1. Trimming cost V 0 bases and J 7 bases; bases outside gene matches: 8. Germline assignment: CDR1 SGHTS and CDR2 YDEGEE. This CDR3 spans 15 amino acids.